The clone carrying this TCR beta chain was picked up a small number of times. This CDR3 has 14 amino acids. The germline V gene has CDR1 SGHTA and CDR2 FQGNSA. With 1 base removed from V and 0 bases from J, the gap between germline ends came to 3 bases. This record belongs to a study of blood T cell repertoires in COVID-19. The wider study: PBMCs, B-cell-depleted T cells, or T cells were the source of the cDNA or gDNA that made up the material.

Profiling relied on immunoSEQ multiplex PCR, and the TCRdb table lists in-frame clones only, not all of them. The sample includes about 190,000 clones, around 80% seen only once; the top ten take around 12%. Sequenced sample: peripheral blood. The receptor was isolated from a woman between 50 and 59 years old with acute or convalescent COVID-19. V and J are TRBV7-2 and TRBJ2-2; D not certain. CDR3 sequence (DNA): TGTGCCAGCAGCTTAGGCGCGAACACCGGGGAGCTGTTTTTT. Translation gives CASSLGANTGELFF. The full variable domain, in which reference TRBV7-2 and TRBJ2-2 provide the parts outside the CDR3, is GAGVSQSPSNKVTEKGKDVELRCDPISGHTALYWYRQSLGQGLEFLIYFQGNSAPDKSGLPSDRFSAERTGGSVSTLTIQRTQQEDSAVYLCASSLGANTGELFFGEGSRLTVL.